This TCR beta chain was sequenced for a study of CD8+ T cells in alopecia areata. TCR sequencing used cDNA made by reverse transcription of extracted RNA. TCRdb keeps only in-frame clones here, not all; method: immunoSEQ multiplex PCR. The table lists about 180,000 clones, about 63% of them singletons, with approximately 15% in the top ten. A word on this clone: Its target is unknown.

The study's findings and limits: Clonality in lesional scalp, especially alopecia totalis/universalis, exceeded that of normal scalp.

The receptor was isolated from a human donor with alopecia areata. The sequencing here drew on CD4+ T cells sorted from blood, taken at week 0.

The DNA for the CDR3 is TGTGCCTGGACAAAGGACAGTTATGGCTACACCTTC. It yields the protein CAWTKDSYGYTF. The rearrangement joins TRBV30 to TRBJ1-2, with D possibly TRBD1 on 6 matching bases. V lost 4 bases to trimming and J lost 5 bases, with 11 bases between them. CDR1 and CDR2 from the germline V gene are GTSNPN and SVGIG (reference sequence). The CDR3 runs 12 residues.